These 32 T cell receptor beta chains were all obtained from the same sample, sequenced in a study of read filtering for tumor transcriptome and immune sequencing. The library was built from around 0.4 ug RNA with molecular barcoded adaptors for alpha/delta and beta/gamma chains. TCRdb processed the reads anew with MiXCR; each CDR3 protein has one entry. The sample lists around 48,000 distinct CDR3 sequences; around a fifth were seen once. Sequencing was performed on a population of CD138-negative cells sorted from bone marrow. These receptor sequences come from a donor at least 40 years old with multiple myeloma.

The sample holds many counts of this clonotype. The chain joins TRBV5-1 to TRBJ2-7; D gene uncertain. This CDR3 has 14 amino acids. Germline V gene data show CDR1 as SGHRS and CDR2 as YFSETQ. V was shortened by 7 bases and J by 0 bases, with 14 bases between the two germline ends. In nucleotides, the CDR3 is TGCGCCAGCCGCGCCCAATCCGCCTCCTACGAGCAGTACTTC. It yields the protein CASRAQSASYEQYF.

About this clonotype itself: A much larger clonotype is one base distant, so this may be a read error. The chain combines TRBV29-1 with TRBJ1-1; the D is unclear. The length of the CDR3 is 9 residues. Looked up from germline, CDR1 is SQVTM and CDR2 is ANQGSEA. The CDR3 sequence: CSIEGEAFF. The CDR3 DNA reads as TGCAGCATTGAGGGTGAAGCTTTCTTT.

The rearrangement uses TRBV27 and TRBJ1-3; D is undetermined. This CDR3 has 13 residues. The V gene lost 5 bases and the J gene lost 0 bases, with 5 bases spanning the gap. Per germline, CDR1 MNHEY and CDR2 SMNVEV (reference sequence). CDR3 nucleotides: TGTGCCAGCAGTCCAGACTCTGGAAACACCATATATTTT. Residues: CASSPDSGNTIYF.

In this sample, this clonotype turned up many times. The gene calls are TRBV28 and TRBJ2-3, with D perhaps matching TRBD1 (5 bases). The CDR3 covers 18 residues. CDR1 is MDHEN, CDR2 SYDVKM, per germline. V lost 3 bases and J lost 2, with 21 bases in between. The CDR3 nucleotides are TGTGCCAGCAGTTTCCAGGGTTTTACGAGAGGCTCCACAGATACGCAGTATTTT. Residues: CASSFQGFTRGSTDTQYF.

V and J are TRBV29-1 and TRBJ1-1; 10 nucleotides match TRBD1. With 7 bases clipped from V and 3 bases from J, the junction kept 14 bases outside the gene matches. Germline CDR1 and CDR2: SQVTM and ANQGSEA. The CDR3 runs 16 residues. This CDR3 reads CSAFGGQGIGHTEAFF. The DNA of the CDR3 is TGCAGCGCTTTCGGGGGACAGGGGATAGGACACACTGAAGCTTTCTTT.

In this sample, this clonotype turned up a few times. The chain couples TRBV4-2 to TRBJ1-2; D gene uncertain. The CDR3 sequence is 15 residues long. Trimming cost V 2 bases and J 7 bases, with 17 bases left between them. Germline assignment: CDR1 LGHNA and CDR2 YNFKEQ. The CDR3 loop is CASSQPPQVASGYTF. The CDR3 region has the DNA TGTGCCAGCAGCCAACCTCCTCAGGTCGCCTCTGGCTACACCTTC.

The chain uses TRBV19 and TRBJ2-4; D not certain. This CDR3 region has 15 residues. Germline V gives CDR1 LNHDA, CDR2 SQIVND (reference sequence). V dropped 0 bases and J dropped 9 bases, with 15 bases sitting between them. CDR3 sequence reads: CASSIDGEAQAIQYF. CDR3 bases: TGTGCCAGTAGTATAGATGGGGAAGCCCAGGCCATTCAGTACTTC.

This clonotype was counted ten times or more. The V call is TRBV15, the J call TRBJ2-1, with D perhaps TRBD1 (6 bases). Germline V CDR1 and CDR2: LNHNV, YYDKDF (reference sequence). V was trimmed by 8 bases and J by 11 bases, leaving 19 bases between them. There are 13 residues in the CDR3. CDR3 sequence reads: CATESAGAIKQFF. The CDR3 DNA is TGTGCCACCGAGTCGGCAGGGGCGATAAAGCAGTTCTTC.

At least ten counts were recorded for this clonotype. The chain couples TRBV9 to TRBJ1-1; no clear D. The CDR3 runs 15 residues. Germline CDR1 reads SGDLS; CDR2 reads YYNGEE. V gave up 0 bases and J gave up 4 bases, with 13 bases separating them. CDR3 nucleotides: TGTGCCAGCAGCGTAGTTGAAACCCCGGGCACTGAAGCTTTCTTT. Translated: CASSVVETPGTEAFF.

The table lists this clonotype with many counts. The J gene is TRBJ1-2, the V gene TRBV2; 8 bases line up with TRBD1. Germline V gene data show CDR1 as SNHLY and CDR2 as FYNNEI. With 3 bases clipped from V and 7 bases from J, the junction kept 4 bases outside the gene matches. This CDR3 spans 13 amino acids. CDR3: CASSEQGAPGYTF. The DNA of the CDR3 is TGTGCCAGCAGTGAGCAGGGGGCGCCTGGCTACACCTTC.

This clonotype was observed many times. The chain links TRBV12-3 or TRBV12-4 to TRBJ2-3; D remains unclear. The CDR3 sequence is 15 residues long. Trimming took 2 bases from V and 4 from J, leaving 13 bases between them. DNA for the CDR3: TGTGCCAGCAGTTTAAGGGCAGGAGCCGCAGATACGCAGTATTTT. It yields the protein CASSLRAGAADTQYF.

Worth noting for this clonotype: A read error may be the cause here, since a much bigger clone is one base away. The chain recombines TRBV29-1 with TRBJ2-3; 7 nucleotides align to TRBD2. CDR1 and CDR2 from the germline V gene are SQVTM and ANQGSEA. The CDR3 totals 12 residues. The junction had 2 bases not matched to a gene; V was cut back by 0 bases and J by 8 bases. CDR3 protein: CSVEDWEGTQYF. The CDR3 coding sequence is TGCAGCGTTGAAGATTGGGAGGGTACGCAGTATTTT.

V gene TRBV3-1 combines with J gene TRBJ1-5, with D perhaps matching TRBD1 (5 bases). Germline CDR1 is LGHDT and CDR2 is YNNKEL (reference sequence). There are 15 residues in the CDR3. The V gene lost 6 bases and the J gene lost 6 bases, with 18 bases spanning the gap. The CDR3 DNA is TGTGCCAGCAGTTCCAAATCAGGCGGGGGTCAGCCCCAGCATTTT. Protein product: CASSSKSGGGQPQHF.

This clonotype was counted at least ten times. The chain couples TRBV29-1 to TRBJ1-1; D ambiguous. The CDR3 is made up of 11 amino acids. The germline V and J ends were trimmed by 2 bases and 0 bases, with 1 base remaining between them. Per germline, CDR1 SQVTM and CDR2 ANQGSEA. CDR3 bases: TGCAGCGTTGAAATGAACACTGAAGCTTTCTTT. It is translated as CSVEMNTEAFF.

In this sample, this clonotype turned up a few times. The rearrangement uses TRBV6-1 and TRBJ1-5; no firm D call. The CDR3 extends over 15 amino acids. CDR1 MNHNS and CDR2 SASEGT come from the germline V gene. V gave up 2 bases and J gave up 4 bases, with 12 bases separating them. CDR3 residues: CASSERVQINQPQHF. The CDR3 bases are TGTGCCAGCAGTGAAAGAGTACAGATAAATCAGCCCCAGCATTTT.

The sample holds many counts of this clonotype. This rearrangement joins TRBV7-2 to TRBJ2-6; D possibly corresponds to TRBD2 (6 bases). This CDR3 spans 16 amino acids. The V and J ends lost 1 base and 2 bases respectively, with 9 bases between them. Germline V CDR1 and CDR2: SGHTA, FQGNSA. Written as DNA, the CDR3 is TGTGCCAGCAGCTTAGGGAGGGGCGCTGGGGCCAACGTCCTGACTTTC. As protein: CASSLGRGAGANVLTF.

There are many counts of this clonotype. The gene calls are TRBV6-6 and TRBJ1-1; 7 bases are shared with TRBD1. This CDR3 has 14 amino acids. The germline gives CDR1 MNHNY, CDR2 SVGAGI (reference sequence). V was clipped by 6 bases and J by 8 bases; unmatched bases: 12. The CDR3 nucleotides are TGTGCCAGCAGCTCCGGGACAGCCGTATCGGAAGCTTTCTTT. It is translated as CASSSGTAVSEAFF.

On this clonotype itself: The junction shows a germline mismatch at one end, possibly a read error. The V call is TRBV28, the J call TRBJ1-1; TRBD1 is a possible D gene (5 bases). Germline V CDR1 and CDR2: MDHEN, SYDVKM. The CDR3 is made up of 11 amino acids. This chain's CDR3 is CAISAGYQAFF. CDR3 nucleotide sequence: TGTGCCATCAGTGCAGGGTACCAAGCTTTCTTT.

A word on this clonotype: A read error is possible here, since a much larger clone lies one base away. The CDR3 ends on some other residue instead of the conserved phenylalanine or tryptophan, so this is likely a read error. The V call is TRBV10-3, the J call TRBJ2-1, with 9 bases identical to TRBD2. V lost 7 bases and J lost 7; bases outside the gene matches: 11. This CDR3 spans 15 amino acids. Germline V lookup: CDR1 ENHRY, CDR2 SYGVKD. The chain's CDR3 is CAITSGKGAQNEQFL. The CDR3 nucleotides read TGTGCCATCACTAGCGGGAAGGGCGCCCAGAATGAGCAGTTCCTC.

As regards this clonotype: Sequence at one end of the junction differs from germline and may be a read error. The rearrangement uses TRBV12-3 or TRBV12-4 and TRBJ2-3; D gene uncertain. The CDR3 is 15 amino acids. DNA of the CDR3: TGTCCCAGCAGTTTTGACGGTGGAACGGGAGATACGCAGTATTTT. Translated: CPSSFDGGTGDTQYF.

This clonotype was observed many times. The gene calls are TRBV18 and TRBJ2-1; the D is unclear. The CDR3 loop spans 13 amino acids. CDR1 and CDR2 (germline): KGHSH, LQKENI. V was trimmed by 0 bases and J by 7 bases, leaving 7 bases between them. The CDR3 region has the DNA TGTGCCAGCTCACCACCGACGCGGAATGAGCAGTTCTTC. Amino acid sequence: CASSPPTRNEQFF.

In this sample, this clonotype turned up many times. The genes are TRBV29-1 and TRBJ2-3, with D unclear. From germline, CDR1 is SQVTM and CDR2 ANQGSEA. V lost 3 bases and J lost 3, with 10 bases in between. CDR3 size: 13 residues. The CDR3, as DNA: TGCAGCGTTGACGTCGGCTCAACAGATACGCAGTATTTT. Translating it yields CSVDVGSTDTQYF.

This clonotype was seen ten or more times. The rearrangement links TRBV11-2 to TRBJ2-3; no firm D call. Trimming stripped 6 bases from V and 6 bases from J, with 13 bases between. The CDR3 is 13 residues long. Germline CDR1 reads SGHAT; CDR2 reads FQNNGV. The CDR3 coding sequence is TGTGCCAGCAGTTCACTTTTCCCGGATACGCAGTATTTT. It is translated as CASSSLFPDTQYF.

As regards this clonotype: An end of the junction differs from the germline gene, which may be a read error. In DNA, the CDR3 is TGTGCCAGCAGTTACGGGGGGGCTTTAGAGACCCAGCACTTC. This codes for CASSYGGALETQHF. J is TRBJ2-5 and V is TRBV6-2 or TRBV6-3; D might be TRBD2 (7 bases). The germline V gene encodes CDR1 MNHEY and CDR2 SVGEGT. The length of the CDR3 is 14 residues.

The chain joins TRBV6-6 to TRBJ2-7; D not resolved. The length of the CDR3 is 14 residues. Between the trimmed V and J ends, which lost 0 bases and 6 bases, there was a span of 12 bases. Germline lookup yields CDR1 MNHNY and CDR2 SVGAGI (reference sequence). The CDR3 protein is CASSYSEVLIEQYF. The CDR3 DNA reads TGTGCCAGCAGTTACTCCGAGGTCTTGATCGAGCAGTACTTC.

This clonotype showed up many times. As DNA, the CDR3 is TGCAGTGCTAGCCCCGCGGGAGGGCGAGATACGCAGTATTTT. Translating it yields CSASPAGGRDTQYF. The V call is TRBV20-1, the J call TRBJ2-3, with 9 bases fitting TRBD2. Per the germline V gene, CDR1 is DFQATT and CDR2 is SNEGSKA (reference sequence). The CDR3 is made up of 14 amino acids. The V gene end was trimmed by 3 bases and the J gene end by 5 bases; junction bases not matched to a gene: 6.

Worth noting for this clonotype: This likely reflects a read error, since a far larger clone is one base away. The CDR3 sequence: CASSFVGDSGAFF. The CDR3 DNA follows: TGTGCCAGCAGCTTTGTTGGGGACAGTGGAGCTTTCTTT. The gene calls are TRBV7-2 and TRBJ1-6; 7 bases are shared with TRBD1. The J call may be mistaken, given a closer DNA end match to TRBJ1-1. CDR1 is SGHTA and CDR2 is FQGNSA in the germline V gene. CDR3 length: 13 residues.

The V gene is TRBV29-1, the J gene TRBJ2-2; maybe TRBD1 (7 bases). This CDR3 region has 12 residues. The ends were cut back, 6 bases at V and 9 bases at J, with 14 bases in the middle. CDR1 SQVTM and CDR2 ANQGSEA come from the germline V gene. Written as DNA, the CDR3 is TGCAGCGTCGCCAGGGGGGCCAGGGAGCTGTTTTTT. Its protein is CSVARGARELFF.

At least ten counts were recorded for this clonotype. The rearrangement uses TRBV29-1 and TRBJ1-1; the match to TRBD1 covers 8 bases. This CDR3 has 13 amino acids. CDR1 and CDR2 from the germline V gene are SQVTM and ANQGSEA. The ends lost 7 bases at V and 1 base at J; junction bases unmatched: 5. The CDR3 nucleotides read TGCAGCGCGAGGACAGGGAGGAACACTGAAGCTTTCTTT. This gives the protein CSARTGRNTEAFF.

This clonotype was detected ten times or more. This sequence joins TRBV6-2 or TRBV6-3 and TRBJ2-7; TRBD1 matches at 7 bases. The CDR3 totals 12 residues. Looked up from germline, CDR1 is MNHEY and CDR2 is SVGEGT. The J segment lost 6 bases and the V segment lost 6 bases, leaving 5 bases of the junction unmatched. CDR3 sequence reads: CASRQGQREQYF. The DNA for the CDR3 is TGTGCCAGCAGACAGGGACAGCGCGAGCAGTACTTC.

This clonotype was detected ten times or more. This chain connects TRBV2 to TRBJ1-5; D gene unclear. This CDR3 has 14 amino acids. The germline V gene has CDR1 SNHLY and CDR2 FYNNEI. The germline V and J ends were trimmed by 4 bases and 6 bases, with 13 bases remaining between them. CDR3 DNA: TGTGCCAGCAGTGGTCTCTCAGCAGCTCAGCCCCAGCATTTT. It is translated as CASSGLSAAQPQHF.

This clonotype was counted many times. The J gene is TRBJ1-1, the V gene TRBV13; D might be TRBD1 (6 bases). CDR1 and CDR2 (germline): PRHDT, FYEKMQ (reference sequence). The CDR3 has 18 amino acids. V was clipped by 5 bases and J by 1 base, with 23 bases between them. The CDR3 is CASSPSKDRGFGNTEAFF. CDR3 bases: TGTGCCAGCAGCCCCAGTAAGGACAGAGGTTTCGGGAACACTGAAGCTTTCTTT.